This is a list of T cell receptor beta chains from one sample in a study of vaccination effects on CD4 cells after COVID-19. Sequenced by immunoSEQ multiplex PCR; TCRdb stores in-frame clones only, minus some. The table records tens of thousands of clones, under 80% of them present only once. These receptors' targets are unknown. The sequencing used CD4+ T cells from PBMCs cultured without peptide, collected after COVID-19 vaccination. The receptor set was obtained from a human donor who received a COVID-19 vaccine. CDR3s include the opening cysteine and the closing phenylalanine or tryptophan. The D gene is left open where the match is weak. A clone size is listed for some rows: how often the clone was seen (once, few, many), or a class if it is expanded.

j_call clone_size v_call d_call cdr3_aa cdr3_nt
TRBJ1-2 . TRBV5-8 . CASSLGQGRYGYTF TGTGCCAGCAGCTTGGGGCAGGGGAGGTATGGCTACACCTTC
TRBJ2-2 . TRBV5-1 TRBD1 CASSFGTGTTGELFF TGCGCCAGCAGCTTCGGGACAGGAACAACCGGGGAGCTGTTTTTT
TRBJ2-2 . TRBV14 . CASSVQGNTGELFF TGTGCCAGCAGCGTGCAGGGGAACACCGGGGAGCTGTTTTTT
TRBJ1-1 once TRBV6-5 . CASSPGPQNTEAFF TGTGCCAGCAGTCCGGGACCCCAGAACACTGAAGCTTTCTTT
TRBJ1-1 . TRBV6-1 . CASSQQIYTEAFF TGTGCCAGCAGTCAACAGATTTACACTGAAGCTTTCTTT
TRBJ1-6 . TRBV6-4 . CASRRWDTDSPLHF TGTGCCAGCAGGAGATGGGACACTGATTCACCCCTCCACTTT
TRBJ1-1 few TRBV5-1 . CASSRETNTEAFF TGCGCCAGCAGCCGGGAGACGAACACTGAAGCTTTCTTT
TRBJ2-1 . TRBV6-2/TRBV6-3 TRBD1 CASSYNRGGEQFF TGTGCCAGCAGTTACAACAGGGGCGGCGAGCAGTTCTTC
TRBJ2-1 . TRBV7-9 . CASSLLEYEQFF TGTGCCAGCAGCTTACTAGAATATGAGCAGTTCTTC
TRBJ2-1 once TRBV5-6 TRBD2 CASSLYERGEQFF TGTGCCAGCAGCTTGTACGAGCGGGGGGAGCAGTTCTTC
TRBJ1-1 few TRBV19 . CASSIDPDRSEAFF TGTGCCAGTAGTATAGATCCCGACCGAAGTGAAGCTTTCTTT
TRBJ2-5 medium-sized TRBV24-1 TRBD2 CATSLSGETWGETQYF TGTGCCACCAGTCTCAGCGGGGAGACGTGGGGAGAGACCCAGTACTTC
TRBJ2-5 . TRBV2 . CASSDRTRRETQYF TGTGCCAGCAGTGACCGGACCCGTCGCGAGACCCAGTACTTC
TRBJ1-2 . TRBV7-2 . CASNTGTGGNYGYTF TGTGCCAGCAACACCGGGACCGGGGGAAACTATGGCTACACCTTC
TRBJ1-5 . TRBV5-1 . CASSLTGPSNQPQHF TGCGCCAGCAGCTTGACAGGGCCAAGCAATCAGCCCCAGCATTTT
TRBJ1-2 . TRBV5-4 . CASSPDRDLSRGYTF TGTGCCAGCAGCCCTGACCGGGACCTCAGTCGGGGCTACACCTTC
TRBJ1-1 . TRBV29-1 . CSVRPSNTEAFF TGCAGCGTTAGGCCGTCGAACACTGAAGCTTTCTTT
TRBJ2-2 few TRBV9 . CASSVDLRGTGELFF TGTGCCAGCAGCGTAGATCTTAGGGGAACCGGGGAGCTGTTTTTT
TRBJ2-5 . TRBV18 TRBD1 CASSPTGTGGNQMAQYF TGTGCCAGCTCACCAACGGGGACAGGGGGAAACCAAATGGCCCAGTACTTC
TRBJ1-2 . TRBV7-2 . CASSLFVADSAYGYTF TGTGCCAGCAGCTTATTTGTAGCGGACAGTGCTTATGGCTACACCTTC